This T cell receptor beta chain was sequenced in a study of T cell responses to AZD1222 COVID-19 vaccine. Germline CDR1 KGHSH, CDR2 LQKENI. The CDR3 is 15 residues long. V trimming: 5 bases; J trimming: 2 bases; junction bases outside the gene matches: 5. Concerning this clone: Its antigen is not identified.

Method: immunoSEQ multiplex PCR; TCRdb's copy keeps in-frame clones and lacks some. The sample has 120,000 or so clones; 87% are singletons. Findings of the study overall: Seropositive status at baseline applied to only 6 or 7 AZD1222 recipients. The span of vaccine-associated CD4 TCRs extended across spike, with dominance at 160-218 and 743-854.

This sample comprised peripheral blood, obtained on day 0 of AZD1222 vaccination. This sequence originates from an adult in good health. V gene TRBV18 combines with J gene TRBJ1-1, with 10 positions matching TRBD1. CDR3 in DNA: TGTGCCAGCTCAACTCGGACAGGGGGTAACACTGAAGCTTTCTTT. As protein: CASSTRTGGNTEAFF.